This T cell receptor beta chain was documented in a study of Japanese encephalitis immunity and Zika vaccine responses listed by TCRdb under 2021. For the study in its entirety: Three 5.0 ug doses of alum-adjuvanted ZPIV were administered to included participants at weeks 0, 4 and 28. The ZIKV peptides, 15-mers that overlapped by 11 residues, were chosen for containing NetMHCpan/NetMHCII-predicted epitopes with affinity below 50 nM. For stimulations, either ZIKV structural-protein peptide pools divided into flavivirus-conserved and non-conserved sets or JEV or YFV peptides matching the pre-vaccination were used. TCR repertoires from a few flavivirus-naive individuals were additionally analyzed at weeks 2, 6 and 52 after the start of ZPIV vaccination. Over five representative participants from each pre-vaccination group were selected for TCR sequencing, using samples from week 0 (after pre-vaccination and before ZPIV) and week 52. The study tested whether prior Japanese encephalitis virus (JEV) or yellow fever virus (YFV) vaccination shaped CD4 T cell responses to the Zika vaccine. Two to three months ahead of the first ZPIV dose, some twelve participants were given JEV vaccine (IXIARO) as a two-dose regimen with the doses 28 days apart. Before ZPIV, twelve participants got a single dose of YFV vaccine (YF-VAX), while under ten participants were flavivirus-naive.

Trimming at the junction amounts to 1 base on V and 3 bases on J, and the germline ends lie 12 bases apart. From a lookup of the germline V gene, CDR1 and CDR2 are LGHNA and YSLEER. The CDR3 contains 15 residues, cysteine and phenylalanine counted. The sequence is cut down to CDR3 DNA, 45 bases in frame from base 1. General conclusions and limits of the study: Samples were clustered by participant, with no similarity observed between individuals, suggesting that no public TCRs were detected. The analysis covered only a subset of trial participants who had three doses and adequate samples, rather than the whole vaccinated cohort. Peptide-pool deconvolution was not performed because of sample size limitations, and consequently the individual peptides driving cross-reactive responses were not identified. Higher repertoire similarity across time-points and stimulations was observed in JEV-pre-vaccinated donors than in YFV-pre-vaccinated donors, indicating that more clonotypes were common to ZIKV and JEV stimulation. Only a few individuals showed CD8 T cell responses to ZIKV peptide pools, and those responses were very low in magnitude. In JEV-pre-vaccinated donors, the repertoire richness of CD4 T cells responding to conserved ZIKV epitopes dropped significantly after ZPIV.

PBMCs were labeled with CellTrace CFSE and cultured for five to six days in RPMI with 8% human serum plus peptide pools at 0.9 to 1 ug/mL each. Enrolled adults were healthy and seronegative for ZIKV, JEV, YFV, DENV and WNV by microneutralization screening. The samples were drawn from a phase 1 trial of an alum-adjuvanted Zika purified-inactivated virus (ZPIV) vaccine that was randomized, double-blinded and placebo-controlled. Peripheral blood mononuclear cells were isolated by standard procedure and were kept frozen in liquid nitrogen until use. Library preparation used 5' RACE. Before sequencing, the TCRbeta libraries were pooled in proportion to the number of cells sorted for each library. Total RNA from sorted cells was extracted with RNAzol RT, and cDNA was made with an oligo(dT) primer and a template-switching oligo. The TCRbeta V-CDR3-J region was amplified by PCR with Kapa HiFi between a SMARTer oligo primer and a TCRbeta constant-region primer. A second PCR added Illumina adaptors and sample-specific index barcodes, with HighPrep bead cleanup and Bioanalyzer confirmation of a roughly 650 bp band. Libraries were sequenced on an Illumina MiSeq with 2x151 bp paired-end reads. The original methods were these. Reads were demultiplexed with an in-house Java program, and MiXCR assigned TCRbeta annotations and counted clonotypes. Repertoire overlap was assessed with Morisita-Horn indices from the R package vegan, and UPGMA clustering and Circos plots of recurring clonotypes were generated. Shannon diversity and richness were normalized to the maximum possible value based on input cell numbers, so that values between 0 and 1 were obtained. CDR3beta sequences were aligned with MUSCLE, distances were computed with SeqinR, and multidimensional scaling was plotted in R. TCRdb's own reprocessing of the public reads used fastp at Q25 and MiXCR and kept productive beta chains. A single entry per CDR3 protein holds the most common genes and DNA from its merged rows. TCRdb, not the original authors, processed these V and J calls. The table for this sample lists fewer than 300 distinct CDR3 sequences; roughly 2.1% of them were counted only once. About 23% of the sample belongs to the ten largest clones.

Taking its sample share into account, this clonotype is large (0.1 to 1%). No base-level quality is on record; no much larger clone is a single base apart. Sequenced here: antigen-activated CD8+ T cells from blood, cultured, sampled during a Zika inactivated vaccine study. This clonotype originated in an adult man who received an inactivated Zika virus vaccine. The rearrangement combines TRBV4-3 with TRBJ1-1; no confident D gene assignment can be made. The CDR3 amino acid sequence is: CASSQVNHLYTEAFF. The DNA sequence follows: TGCGCCAGCAGCCAAGTCAACCACCTTTACACTGAAGCTTTCTTT.